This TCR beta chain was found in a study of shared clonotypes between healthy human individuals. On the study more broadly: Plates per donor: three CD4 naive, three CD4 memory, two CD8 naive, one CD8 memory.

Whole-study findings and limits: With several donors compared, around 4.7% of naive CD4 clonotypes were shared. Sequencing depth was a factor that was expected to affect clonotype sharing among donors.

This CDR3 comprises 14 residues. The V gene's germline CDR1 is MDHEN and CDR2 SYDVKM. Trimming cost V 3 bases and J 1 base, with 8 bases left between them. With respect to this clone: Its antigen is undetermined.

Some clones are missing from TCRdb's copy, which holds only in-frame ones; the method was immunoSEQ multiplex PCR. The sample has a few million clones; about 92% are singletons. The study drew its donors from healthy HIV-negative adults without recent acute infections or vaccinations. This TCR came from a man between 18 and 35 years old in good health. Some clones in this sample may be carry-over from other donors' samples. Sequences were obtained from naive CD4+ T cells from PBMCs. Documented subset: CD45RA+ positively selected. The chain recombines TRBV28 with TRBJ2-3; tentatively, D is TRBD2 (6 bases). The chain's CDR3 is CASSFTGGTDTQYF. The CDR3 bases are TGTGCCAGCAGTTTCACGGGGGGCACAGATACGCAGTATTTT. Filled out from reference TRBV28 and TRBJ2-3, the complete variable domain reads DVKVTQSSRYLVKRTGEKVFLECVQDMDHENMFWYRQDPGLGLRLIYFSYDVKMKEKGDIPEGYSVSREKKERFSLILESASTNQTSMYLCASSFTGGTDTQYFGPGTRLTVL.